This T cell receptor beta chain came from a study of PD-1 blockade in classical Hodgkin lymphoma. Whole-study findings and limits: The study reported lower baseline TCR diversity in newly diagnosed patients than in healthy donors. Undefined causes, possibly disease activity or prior therapy, underlie the repertoire differences.

Profiled with immunoSEQ multiplex PCR; TCRdb holds only in-frame clones, not every one. The sample carries some 70,000 clones, 93% recorded once. About this clone itself: Its antigen is unknown.

Unmatched junction bases numbered 7, after V lost 5 bases and J lost 0 bases. Germline assignment: CDR1 SGHAT and CDR2 FQDESV (reference sequence). The CDR3 loop spans 16 amino acids. Time point meaning: newly diagnosed, previously untreated cHL patient sample. PBMCs from untreated, newly diagnosed classical Hodgkin lymphoma were comparison samples. The sample consisted of peripheral blood mononuclear cells (PBMCs). The origin of this receptor is a human donor with classical Hodgkin lymphoma. J is TRBJ2-4 and V is TRBV11-1; 7 positions match TRBD1. This CDR3 reads CASSAGTALAKNIQYF. CDR3 coding DNA: TGTGCCAGCAGCGCCGGGACAGCTTTAGCCAAAAACATTCAGTACTTC.